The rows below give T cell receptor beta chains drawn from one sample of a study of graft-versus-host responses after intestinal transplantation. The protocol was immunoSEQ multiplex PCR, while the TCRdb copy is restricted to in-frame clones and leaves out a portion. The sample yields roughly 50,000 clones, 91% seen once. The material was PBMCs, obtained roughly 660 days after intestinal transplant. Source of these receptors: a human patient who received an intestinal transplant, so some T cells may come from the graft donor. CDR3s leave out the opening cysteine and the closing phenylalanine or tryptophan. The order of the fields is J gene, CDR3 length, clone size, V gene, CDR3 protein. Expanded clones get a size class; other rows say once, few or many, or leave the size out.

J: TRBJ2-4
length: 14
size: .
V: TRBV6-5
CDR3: ASSLSGPGAKNIQY

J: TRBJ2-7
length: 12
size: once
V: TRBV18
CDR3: ASSPRPGPYEQY

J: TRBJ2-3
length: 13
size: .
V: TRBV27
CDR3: ASSLGLAVTDTQY

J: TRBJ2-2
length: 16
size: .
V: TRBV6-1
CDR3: ASSGYPLLAEDTGELF

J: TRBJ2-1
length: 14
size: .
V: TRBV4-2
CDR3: ASSQDMSSSYNEQF

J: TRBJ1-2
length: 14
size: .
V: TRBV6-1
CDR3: ASSEARIRTAYGYT

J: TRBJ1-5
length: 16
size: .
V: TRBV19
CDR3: ASGKRDRGRLNDQPQH

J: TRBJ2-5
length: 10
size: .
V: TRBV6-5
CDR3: ASRDRVETQY

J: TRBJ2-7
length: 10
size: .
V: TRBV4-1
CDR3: ASSQGQLEQY

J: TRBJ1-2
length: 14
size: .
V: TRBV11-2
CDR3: ASSSPRDTDPYGYT

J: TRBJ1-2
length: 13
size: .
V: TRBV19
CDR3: ASSSPGGFYYGYT

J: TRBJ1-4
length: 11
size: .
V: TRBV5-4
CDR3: ASSLDGIEKLF

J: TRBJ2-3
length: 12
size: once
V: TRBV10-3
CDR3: AINRGLDPDTQY

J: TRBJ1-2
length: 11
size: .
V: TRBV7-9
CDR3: ASSSDRVYGYT

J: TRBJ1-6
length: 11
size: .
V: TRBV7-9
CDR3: ASSYRGNSPLH

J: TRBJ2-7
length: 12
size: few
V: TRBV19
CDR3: ASSIGQGTYEQY

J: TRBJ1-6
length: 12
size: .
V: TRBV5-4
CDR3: ASSLLGHTSPLH

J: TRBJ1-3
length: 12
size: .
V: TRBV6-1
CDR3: ASSVGHYGNTIY

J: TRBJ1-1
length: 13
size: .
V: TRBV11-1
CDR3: ASSLEAGYSTEAF

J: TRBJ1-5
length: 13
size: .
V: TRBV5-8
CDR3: ASSLLQGRIQPQH

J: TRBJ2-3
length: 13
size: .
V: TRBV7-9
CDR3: ASSLRDREGYTQY

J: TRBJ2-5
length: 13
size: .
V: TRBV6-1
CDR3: ANLSGREGGETQY

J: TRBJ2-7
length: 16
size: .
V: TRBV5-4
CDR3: ASSRGQGRARAAVEQY

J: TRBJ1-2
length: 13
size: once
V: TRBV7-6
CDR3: ASSLKVTGGDGYT

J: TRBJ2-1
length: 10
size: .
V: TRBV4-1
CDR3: ASSFGAHEQF

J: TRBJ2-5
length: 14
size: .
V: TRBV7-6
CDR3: ASNSGGAWYEETQY

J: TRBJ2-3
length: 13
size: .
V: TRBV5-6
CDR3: ASSLTGGATDTQY

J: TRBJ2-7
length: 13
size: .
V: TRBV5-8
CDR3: ASSRTQGLYYEQY

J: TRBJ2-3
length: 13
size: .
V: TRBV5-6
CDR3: ASSLTPASTDTQY

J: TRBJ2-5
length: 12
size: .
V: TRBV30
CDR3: AWRRLTGPETQY

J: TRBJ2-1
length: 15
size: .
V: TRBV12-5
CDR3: ASMKRQIGGTYNEQF

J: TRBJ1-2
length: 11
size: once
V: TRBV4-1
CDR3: ASSQGGAPAYT

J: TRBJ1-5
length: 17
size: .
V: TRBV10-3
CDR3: AISEPTGARIVSNQPQH

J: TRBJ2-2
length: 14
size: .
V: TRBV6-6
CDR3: ASSYVGLAGTGELF

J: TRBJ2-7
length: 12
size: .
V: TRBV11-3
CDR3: ASSHRDRSYEQY

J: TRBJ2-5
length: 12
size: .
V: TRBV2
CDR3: ASRGTSVGETQY

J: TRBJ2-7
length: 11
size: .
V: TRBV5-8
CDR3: ASSLMGVYEQY